This T cell receptor (beta chain) was sequenced for a study of T cell changes during pregnancy in multiple sclerosis. Germline V lookup: CDR1 LNHNV, CDR2 YYDKDF (reference sequence). V lost 4 bases and J lost 3, with 18 bases in between. The CDR3 covers 16 residues. Data came from immunoSEQ multiplex PCR; TCRdb stores just in-frame clones and leaves some out. The sample comprises over 50,000 clones, about nine tenths of which are singletons, and about 2.5% rests with the top ten. V gene TRBV15 combines with J gene TRBJ1-1; no clear D. The source material was peripheral blood, sampled in the first trimester of pregnancy. This clonotype originated in a female donor with multiple sclerosis, enrolled in a pregnancy study. CDR3 residues: CATSNLLGGSDTEAFF. The CDR3 nucleotides read TGTGCCACCAGCAATTTGTTGGGAGGGTCGGACACTGAAGCTTTCTTT.